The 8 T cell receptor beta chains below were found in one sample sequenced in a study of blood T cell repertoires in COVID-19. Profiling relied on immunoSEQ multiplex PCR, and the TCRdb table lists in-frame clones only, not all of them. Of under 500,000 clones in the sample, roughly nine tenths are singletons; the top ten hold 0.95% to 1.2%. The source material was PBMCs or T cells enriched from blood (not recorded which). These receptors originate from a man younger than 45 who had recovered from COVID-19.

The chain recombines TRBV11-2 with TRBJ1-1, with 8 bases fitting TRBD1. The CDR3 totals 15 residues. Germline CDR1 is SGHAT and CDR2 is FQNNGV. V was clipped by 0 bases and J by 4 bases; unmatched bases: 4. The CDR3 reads CASSLDHDRGTEAFF. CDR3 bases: TGTGCCAGCAGCTTAGATCACGACAGGGGCACTGAAGCTTTCTTT.

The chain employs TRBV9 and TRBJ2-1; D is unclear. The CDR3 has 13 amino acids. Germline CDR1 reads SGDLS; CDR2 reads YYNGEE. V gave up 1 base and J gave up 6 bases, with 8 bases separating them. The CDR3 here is CASSVLPLNEQFF. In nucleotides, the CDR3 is TGTGCCAGCAGCGTACTCCCTCTCAATGAGCAGTTCTTC.

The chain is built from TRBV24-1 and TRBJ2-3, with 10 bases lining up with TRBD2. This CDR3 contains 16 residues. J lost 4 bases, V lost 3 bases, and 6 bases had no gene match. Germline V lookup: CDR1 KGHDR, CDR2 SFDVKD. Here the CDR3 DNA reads TGTGCCACCAGTGATGAGCGGGGGGGAGCCCCAGATACGCAGTATTTT. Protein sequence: CATSDERGGAPDTQYF.

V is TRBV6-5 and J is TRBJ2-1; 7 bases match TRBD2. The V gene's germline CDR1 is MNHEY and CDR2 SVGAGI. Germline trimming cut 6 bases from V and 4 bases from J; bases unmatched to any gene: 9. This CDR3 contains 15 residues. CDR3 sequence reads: CASSPAGLGYNEQFF. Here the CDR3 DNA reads TGTGCCAGCAGCCCAGCGGGGCTGGGGTACAATGAGCAGTTCTTC.

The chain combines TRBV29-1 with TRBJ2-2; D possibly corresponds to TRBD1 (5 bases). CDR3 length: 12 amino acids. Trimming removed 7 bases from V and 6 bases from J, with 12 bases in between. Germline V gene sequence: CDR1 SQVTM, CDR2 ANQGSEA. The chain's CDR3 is CSGGSQSGELFF. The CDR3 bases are TGCAGCGGGGGCTCCCAATCCGGGGAGCTGTTTTTT.

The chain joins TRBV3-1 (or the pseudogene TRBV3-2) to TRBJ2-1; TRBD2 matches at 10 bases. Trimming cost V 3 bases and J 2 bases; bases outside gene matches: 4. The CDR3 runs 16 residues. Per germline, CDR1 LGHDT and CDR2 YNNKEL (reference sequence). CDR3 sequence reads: CASSQAGTSAYNEQFF. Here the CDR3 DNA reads TGTGCCAGCAGCCAGGCCGGGACTAGCGCCTACAATGAGCAGTTCTTC.

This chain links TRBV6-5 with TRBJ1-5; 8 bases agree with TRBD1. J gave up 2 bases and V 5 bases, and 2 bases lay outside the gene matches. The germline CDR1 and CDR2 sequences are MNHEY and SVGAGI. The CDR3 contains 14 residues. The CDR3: CASSTQGGNQPQHF. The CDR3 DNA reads TGTGCCAGCAGTACACAGGGGGGCAATCAGCCCCAGCATTTT.

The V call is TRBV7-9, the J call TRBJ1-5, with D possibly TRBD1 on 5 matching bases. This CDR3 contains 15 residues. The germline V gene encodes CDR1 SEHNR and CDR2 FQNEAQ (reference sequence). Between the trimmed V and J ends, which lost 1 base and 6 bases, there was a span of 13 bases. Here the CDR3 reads CASSLGQGATQPQHF. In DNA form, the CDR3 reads TGTGCCAGCAGCTTAGGCCAGGGCGCGACTCAGCCCCAGCATTTT.